Here is one T cell receptor (beta chain) with its context. The target antigen is unknown. This entry belongs to a study of shared clonotypes between healthy human individuals. Study-wide findings and caveats: What limited the represented genetic and exposure-history diversity was the small number of donors.

The CDR3 has 12 amino acids. The germline CDR1 and CDR2 sequences are SGHRS and YFSETQ. The ends were cut back, 3 bases at V and 0 bases at J, with 2 bases in the middle. Ten immunoSEQ deep assay plates served to sequence unsorted PBMC DNA. TCRdb's copy holds only in-frame clones and misses some; the assay was immunoSEQ multiplex PCR. The sample contains under 600,000 clones, around three quarters of which appear only once. The chain joins TRBV5-1 to TRBJ2-3; the D is unclear. The TCR originated in a woman in her 40s in good health. Some clones in this sample may be carry-over from other donors' samples. The sequenced material came from PBMCs. CDR3 in DNA: TGCGCCAGCAGCTATAGCACAGATACGCAGTATTTT. This codes for CASSYSTDTQYF.